These 16 T cell receptor beta chains originate from one sample sequenced in a study of T cells in Graves' hyperthyroidism and ophthalmopathy. TCR beta CDR3 sequences were amplified from RNA transcripts. RT-PCR in the first round (using the HTBI primer set) targeted the TCR CDR3. TCRdb used MiXCR to reprocess the multiplex PCR reads, holding one entry per CDR3 protein. Counted here are 500,000 to 550,000 distinct CDR3 sequences, about a fifth occurring once; the ten biggest clones make up approximately 26%. The sequencing sample was made of blood. Every receptor here comes from a man between 18 and 35 years old with Graves' hyperthyroidism.

Many counts were recorded for this clonotype. The rearrangement uses TRBV20-1 and TRBJ1-5; D unresolved. This CDR3 is built from 13 residues. V was shortened by 7 bases and J by 0 bases, with 10 bases between the two germline ends. From germline, CDR1 is DFQATT and CDR2 SNEGSKA (reference sequence). DNA for the CDR3: TGCAGTGGAAGTAGATCTAGCAATCAGCCCCAGCATTTT. Translating it yields CSGSRSSNQPQHF.

This clonotype was detected many times. V and J are TRBV30 and TRBJ1-3; D might be TRBD1 (6 bases). This CDR3 region has 17 residues. V shed 3 bases and J shed 6 bases, with 24 bases lying between them. Germline V gives CDR1 GTSNPN, CDR2 SVGIG (reference sequence). The CDR3 region is CAWSQRSGPGAANTIYF. The CDR3 DNA sequence: TGTGCCTGGAGCCAGAGGTCGGGGCCAGGGGCGGCAAACACCATATATTTT.

This clonotype was picked up many times. The rearrangement links TRBV2 to TRBJ1-2; D might be TRBD1 (6 bases). CDR1 SNHLY and CDR2 FYNNEI come from the germline V gene. The V and J ends lost 6 bases and 8 bases respectively, with 19 bases between them. The CDR3 spans 14 residues. The CDR3 coding sequence is TGTGCCAGCAGACCCGGACAGTGGACTAGGGGCTACACCTTC. Protein product: CASRPGQWTRGYTF.

This clonotype was seen repeatedly, ten times or more. This rearrangement joins TRBV7-8 to TRBJ1-5; D not resolved. V lost 4 bases, J lost 7 bases, and 11 bases lay in between. The germline gives CDR1 SGHVS, CDR2 FQNEAQ. The length of the CDR3 is 13 residues. The CDR3 here is CASSSEVWQPQHF. CDR3 nucleotide sequence: TGTGCCAGCAGCTCGGAGGTTTGGCAGCCCCAGCATTTT.

This clonotype showed up many times. CDR3 loop: CASSQQRGDGYTF. CDR3 coding DNA: TGTGCCAGCAGCCAACAGAGGGGTGATGGCTACACCTTC. The V gene is TRBV14, the J gene TRBJ1-2, with a tentative D call TRBD1 (5 bases). The germline V gene has CDR1 SGHDN and CDR2 FVKESK. V was trimmed by 2 bases and J by 6 bases, leaving 10 bases between them. CDR3 size: 13 residues.

Ten or more counts support this clonotype. The rearrangement joins TRBV12-3 or TRBV12-4 to TRBJ1-1, with D possibly being TRBD1 (6 bases). CDR3 size: 15 residues. V was trimmed by 2 bases and J by 0 bases, leaving 10 bases between them. Written as DNA, the CDR3 is TGTGCCAGCAGTTTACAGGGGACCATGAACACTGAAGCTTTCTTT. Translated, it gives CASSLQGTMNTEAFF.

This chain links TRBV27 with TRBJ1-2; 8 bases match TRBD1. CDR1 is MNHEY and CDR2 is SMNVEV in the germline V gene (reference sequence). Germline trimming cut 4 bases from V and 4 bases from J; bases unmatched to any gene: 8. The CDR3 sequence is 15 residues long. This CDR3 reads CASSSIRDRLYGYTF. The CDR3 coding sequence is TGTGCCAGCAGTTCCATCCGGGACAGGCTCTATGGCTACACCTTC.

The genes are TRBV19 and TRBJ1-5, with 7 bases that match TRBD1. J was trimmed by 4 bases and V by 5 bases; bases with no gene match: 8. CDR1 and CDR2 (germline): LNHDA, SQIVND (reference sequence). The CDR3 length is 15 residues. The CDR3 sequence is CASSWGTERNQPQHF. In DNA, the CDR3 is TGTGCCAGTAGTTGGGGGACAGAACGGAATCAGCCCCAGCATTTT.

The rearrangement links TRBV28 to TRBJ2-7, with 12 positions matching TRBD2. V lost 4 bases to trimming and J lost 0 bases; unmatched junction nucleotides: 19. The CDR3 extends over 21 amino acids. Germline lookup yields CDR1 MDHEN and CDR2 SYDVKM. The CDR3 protein is CASSSPTGTSGWTGISYEQYF. The CDR3 nucleotides read TGTGCCAGCAGTTCACCCACCGGGACTAGCGGGTGGACGGGGATCTCCTACGAGCAGTACTTC.

The chain carries TRBV7-9 and TRBJ2-5; 7 nucleotides match TRBD2. Germline CDR1 is SEHNR and CDR2 is FQNEAQ (reference sequence). This CDR3 region has 15 residues. The ends lost 4 bases at V and 5 bases at J; junction bases unmatched: 10. CDR3 bases: TGTGCCAGCAGCTCGGGGGGAAGCGGGGAGGAGACCCAGTACTTC. Its translation is CASSSGGSGEETQYF.

In its sample, this clonotype was seen many times. V gene TRBV2 combines with J gene TRBJ2-5; 8 positions agree with TRBD1. This CDR3 comprises 14 residues. The junction had 5 bases not matched to a gene; V was cut back by 1 base and J by 7 bases. CDR1 is SNHLY and CDR2 is FYNNEI in the germline V gene. Written as DNA, the CDR3 is TGTGCCAGCAGTGAAGGGACAGGGTGGACGACCCAGTACTTC. Translated: CASSEGTGWTTQYF.

This clonotype was detected many times. The J gene is TRBJ1-2, the V gene TRBV28, with D uncertain. CDR1 and CDR2 (germline): MDHEN, SYDVKM. This CDR3 spans 17 amino acids. V lost 3 bases, J lost 5 bases, and 22 bases lay in between. DNA of the CDR3: TGTGCCAGCAGTTTTATTTCGGGTGTCCGGGGTGAATATGGCTACACCTTC. Its translation is CASSFISGVRGEYGYTF.

J is TRBJ1-2 and V is TRBV28, with D hard to call. Trimming took off 6 bases at V and 3 bases at J, with 8 bases between the two ends. The CDR3 spans 12 residues. Looked up from germline, CDR1 is MDHEN and CDR2 is SYDVKM. CDR3 nucleotide sequence: TGTGCCAGCAGCCTCGAGCACTATGGCTACACCTTC. Translating gives CASSLEHYGYTF.

This clonotype has only a few counts. The CDR3 DNA is TGTGCCAGCAGTTTGGGAACAGTCAGCGAGCAGTACTTC. Translation: CASSLGTVSEQYF. The chain links TRBV12-3 or TRBV12-4 to TRBJ2-7; the D is unclear. The V gene lost 3 bases and the J gene lost 6 bases, with 12 bases spanning the gap. The CDR3 is made up of 13 amino acids.

This clonotype was recorded at least ten times. This chain links TRBV2 with TRBJ2-7, with D possibly being TRBD2 (5 bases). Germline V gene sequence: CDR1 SNHLY, CDR2 FYNNEI. V was shortened by 3 bases and J by 5 bases, with 5 bases between the two germline ends. There are 11 residues in the CDR3. The CDR3 region has the DNA TGTGCCAGCAGTGAGGAGGACGAGCAGTACTTC. Protein: CASSEEDEQYF.

Points on this clonotype: This sequence may be a read error, since a much larger clone differs from it by one base. This chain connects TRBV20-1 to TRBJ1-3; D possibly corresponds to TRBD1 (5 bases). The V gene's germline CDR1 is DFQATT and CDR2 SNEGSKA (reference sequence). The CDR3 totals 15 residues. The CDR3 region is CSAREFQGSRNTIYF. The CDR3 DNA reads TGCAGTGCTAGAGAATTTCAGGGCTCTAGAAACACCATATATTTT.